This T cell receptor beta chain was sequenced in a study of CD8 T cells in ankylosing spondylitis. Overall study results and limits: Researchers reportedly found disease-linked clones significantly enriched in matched ankylosing spondylitis synovial fluid. Characteristic, it appeared, of ankylosing spondylitis blood was a TCR beta motif of about eight highly homologous variants.

With molecular barcodes, quantitative 5'-RACE was used to make the TCR beta libraries. A single record per CDR3 protein comes from TCRdb applying MiXCR to the 5' RACE reads. The data contain under 950,000 distinct CDR3 sequences, roughly 19% of them singletons. Germline lookup yields CDR1 LGHNA and CDR2 YNFKEQ. V gave up 1 base and J gave up 5 bases, with 20 bases separating them. The CDR3 is 17 residues long. Only a few counts were recorded for this clonotype. Its matching antigen is unknown. Material for sequencing was blood, either unsorted or a sorted T cell fraction (not recorded which). This sequence originates from a male donor with ankylosing spondylitis. This chain uses TRBV4-2 with TRBJ1-1; D gene ambiguous. CDR3 in DNA: TGTGCCAGCAGCCAAGCCATCGCCACGGGCTTGGGGACTGAAGCTTTCTTT. Translating it yields CASSQAIATGLGTEAFF.